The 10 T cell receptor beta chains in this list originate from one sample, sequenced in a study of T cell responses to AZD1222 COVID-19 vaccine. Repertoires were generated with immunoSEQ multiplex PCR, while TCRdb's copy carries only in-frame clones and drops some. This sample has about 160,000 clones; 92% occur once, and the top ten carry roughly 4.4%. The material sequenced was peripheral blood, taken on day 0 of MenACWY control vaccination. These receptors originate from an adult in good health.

In DNA, the CDR3 is TGTGCCTGGAGCCCGGACAGGGGTTATGGCTACACCTTC. This codes for CAWSPDRGYGYTF. The chain uses TRBV30 and TRBJ1-2, with 9 bases aligning to TRBD1. J gave up 5 bases and V 3 bases, and 4 bases lay outside the gene matches. Germline V lookup: CDR1 GTSNPN, CDR2 SVGIG (reference sequence). This CDR3 region has 13 residues.

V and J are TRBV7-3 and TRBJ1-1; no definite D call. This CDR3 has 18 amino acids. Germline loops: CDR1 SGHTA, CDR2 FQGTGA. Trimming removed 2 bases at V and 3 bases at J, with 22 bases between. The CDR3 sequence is CASSLAPGIRGLDTEAFF. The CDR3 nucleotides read TGTGCCAGCAGCTTAGCACCTGGGATCCGGGGATTGGACACTGAAGCTTTCTTT. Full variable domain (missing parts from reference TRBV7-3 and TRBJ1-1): GAGVSQTPSNKVTEKGKYVELRCDPISGHTALYWYRQSLGQGPEFLIYFQGTGAADDSGLPNDRFFAVRPEGSVSTLKIQRTERGDSAVYLCASSLAPGIRGLDTEAFFGQGTRLTVV.

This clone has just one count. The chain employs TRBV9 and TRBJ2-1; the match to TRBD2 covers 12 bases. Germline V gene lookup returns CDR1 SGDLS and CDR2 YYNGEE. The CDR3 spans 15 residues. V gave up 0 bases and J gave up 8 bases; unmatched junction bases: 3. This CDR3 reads CASSVASGRGDEQFF. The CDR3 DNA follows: TGTGCCAGCAGCGTAGCTAGCGGGAGGGGGGATGAGCAGTTCTTC.

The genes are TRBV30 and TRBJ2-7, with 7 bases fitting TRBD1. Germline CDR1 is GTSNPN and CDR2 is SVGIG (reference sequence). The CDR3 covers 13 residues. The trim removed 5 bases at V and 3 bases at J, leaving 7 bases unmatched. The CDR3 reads CAWEGQYGYEQYF. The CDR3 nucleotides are TGTGCCTGGGAGGGACAGTACGGCTACGAGCAGTACTTC.

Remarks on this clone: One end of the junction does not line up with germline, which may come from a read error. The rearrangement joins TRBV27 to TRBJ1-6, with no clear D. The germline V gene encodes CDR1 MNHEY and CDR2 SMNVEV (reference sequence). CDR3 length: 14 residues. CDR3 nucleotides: TGTGCCAGCAAATTAGGAGCCTACAATTCACCCCTCCACTTT. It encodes CASKLGAYNSPLHF.

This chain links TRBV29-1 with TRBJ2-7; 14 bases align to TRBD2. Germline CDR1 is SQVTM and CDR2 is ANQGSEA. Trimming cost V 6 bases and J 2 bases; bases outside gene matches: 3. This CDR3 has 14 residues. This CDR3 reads CSVRTSGGTYEQYF. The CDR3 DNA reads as TGCAGCGTACGGACTAGCGGGGGGACCTACGAGCAGTACTTC.

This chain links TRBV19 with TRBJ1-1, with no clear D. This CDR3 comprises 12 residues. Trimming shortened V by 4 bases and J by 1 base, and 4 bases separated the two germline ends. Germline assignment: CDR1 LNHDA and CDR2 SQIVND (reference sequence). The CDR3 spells CASSTGNTEAFF. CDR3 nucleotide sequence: TGTGCCAGTAGTACAGGGAACACTGAAGCTTTCTTT.

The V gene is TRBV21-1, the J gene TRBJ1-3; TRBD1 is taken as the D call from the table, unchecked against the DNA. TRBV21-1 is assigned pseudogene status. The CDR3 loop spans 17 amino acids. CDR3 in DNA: TGTGCCAGCAGCAAAAAGTTACAGGAATGTCGCGGAAACACCATATATTTT. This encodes CASSKKLQECRGNTIYF.

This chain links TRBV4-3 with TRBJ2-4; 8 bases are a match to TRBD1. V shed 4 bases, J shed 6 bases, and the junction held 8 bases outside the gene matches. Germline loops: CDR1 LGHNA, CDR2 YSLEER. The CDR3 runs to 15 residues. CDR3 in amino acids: CASSPNPGQGNIQYF. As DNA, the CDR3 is TGCGCCAGCAGCCCTAACCCCGGACAGGGAAACATTCAGTACTTC.

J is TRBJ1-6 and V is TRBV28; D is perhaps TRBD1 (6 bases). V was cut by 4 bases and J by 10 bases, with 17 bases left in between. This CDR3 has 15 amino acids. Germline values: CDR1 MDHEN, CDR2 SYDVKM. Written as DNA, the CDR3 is TGTGCCAGCAGTTACACAGGGAGGCGCGAATCACCCCTCCACTTT. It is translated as CASSYTGRRESPLHF.